This TCR beta chain came from a study of lymphopenia after photon versus proton radiotherapy. The V gene's germline CDR1 is LNHNV and CDR2 YYDKDF (reference sequence). The CDR3 consists of 14 residues. Study-level results: After lymphocyte nadir, photon-treated repertoires showed oligoclonal expansion, especially CD8+ Temra.

Details on this clone: Its matching antigen is unknown. A read error may produce the germline difference seen at one junction end.

The data were produced by immunoSEQ multiplex PCR, yet TCRdb's version contains in-frame clones alone and is incomplete. Among about 33,000 clones listed, roughly 90% were seen once. The J gene is TRBJ2-3, the V gene TRBV15, with 7 bases identical to TRBD1. The clonotype originates from a woman in her fifties or sixties with pancreatic cancer. The sample here was peripheral blood, taken from a patient treated with photon-based radiotherapy. The CDR3 sequence is CATSGDRDTDTQYF. The CDR3 nucleotides are TGTGCCACCAGCGGAGACAGGGATACAGATACGCAGTATTTT. Supplemented by reference TRBV15 and TRBJ2-3, the full variable domain reads DAMVIQNPRYQVTQFGKPVTLSCSQTLNHNVMYWYQQKSSQAPKLLFHYYDKDFNNEADTPDNFQSRRPNTSFCFLDIRSPGLGDTAMYLCATSGDRDTDTQYFGPGTRLTVL.